A selection of T cell receptor beta chains follows, all from one sample in a study of cytomegalovirus exposure and HLA in healthy donors. TCRdb's copy holds only in-frame clones and misses some; the assay was immunoSEQ multiplex PCR. The sample records 150,000 or so clones, approximately 81% being singletons. Material: PBMCs. All receptors derive from a boy younger than 10 in good health and CMV-seronegative. CDR3s include the opening cysteine and the closing phenylalanine or tryptophan. Fields, in order: V gene, clone size, D gene, CDR3 length, J gene, CDR3 protein, CDR3 DNA. D genes are given only for firm matches. Size is stated for part of the rows, as once, few or many counts, or as a class when the clone is expanded.

TRBV5-1	.	.	15	TRBJ2-5	CASKIGQFFQETQYF	TGCGCCAGTAAAATAGGACAGTTTTTCCAAGAGACCCAGTACTTC
TRBV19	few	TRBD2	14	TRBJ2-5	CASSSGGNQETQYF	TGTGCCAGTAGTAGCGGGGGTAACCAAGAGACCCAGTACTTC
TRBV19	.	.	14	TRBJ1-2	CASSIEGQGDGYTF	TGTGCCAGTAGTATAGAGGGCCAGGGTGATGGCTACACCTTC
TRBV5-1	once	TRBD1	15	TRBJ1-1	CASSLRGQGATEAFF	TGCGCCAGCAGCTTGCGGGGACAGGGGGCGACTGAAGCTTTCTTT
TRBV5-1	.	.	15	TRBJ2-7	CASSLSGGTNYEQYF	TGCGCCAGCAGCTTGTCTGGCGGGACCAACTACGAGCAGTACTTC
TRBV27	.	.	13	TRBJ1-5	CASLGRGNQPQHF	TGTGCCAGCCTTGGAAGGGGGAATCAGCCCCAGCATTTT
TRBV5-4	once	.	17	TRBJ2-6	CASSEFDMRAGANVLTF	TGTGCCAGCAGCGAGTTCGACATGCGAGCTGGGGCCAACGTCCTGACTTTC
TRBV27	few	.	14	TRBJ1-1	CASRPTEYNTEAFF	TGTGCCAGCAGACCGACGGAGTATAACACTGAAGCTTTCTTT
TRBV25-1	.	TRBD2	15	TRBJ2-7	CASSGPGLGTYEQYF	TGTGCCAGCAGTGGTCCCGGACTAGGGACCTACGAGCAGTACTTC
TRBV19	.	.	13	TRBJ2-3	CVSSPTSLDTQYF	TGTGTCAGTAGTCCAACTAGTTTGGATACGCAGTATTTT
TRBV5-1	.	.	17	TRBJ1-1	CASSPTGVHELNTEAFF	TGCGCCAGCAGCCCGACAGGCGTACATGAACTGAACACTGAAGCTTTCTTT
TRBV27	.	TRBD1	14	TRBJ1-4	CASSFRGSNEKLFF	TGTGCCAGCAGTTTCAGGGGGTCTAATGAAAAACTGTTTTTT
TRBV4-1	few	TRBD1	14	TRBJ1-1	CASSFTGQDTEAFF	TGCGCCAGCAGCTTTACCGGACAGGACACTGAAGCTTTCTTT
TRBV11-2	.	TRBD1	17	TRBJ1-4	CASRTGTGLLRGEKLFF	TGTGCCAGCAGGACCGGGACAGGCTTATTACGCGGTGAAAAACTGTTTTTT
TRBV27	.	TRBD2	16	TRBJ2-2	CASSPLGGDGTGELFF	TGTGCCAGCAGTCCTCTCGGGGGGGATGGGACCGGGGAGCTGTTTTTT
TRBV19	.	TRBD1	13	TRBJ1-4	CASSIDRAEKLFF	TGTGCCAGTAGTATTGACAGGGCAGAAAAACTGTTTTTT
TRBV7-9	.	TRBD1	15	TRBJ2-1	CASSLVGRGYNEQFF	TGTGCCAGCAGCTTAGTCGGCAGGGGGTACAATGAGCAGTTCTTC
TRBV6-1	.	.	13	TRBJ1-5	CASRNRERQPQHF	TGTGCCAGCAGGAACAGGGAGCGACAGCCCCAGCATTTT
TRBV7-6	.	.	15	TRBJ2-7	CASSLFSGEDYEQYF	TGTGCCAGCAGCTTATTTTCGGGGGAAGACTACGAGCAGTACTTC
TRBV2	.	.	13	TRBJ2-2	CASSGLVPGELFF	TGTGCCAGCAGTGGACTAGTCCCCGGGGAGCTGTTTTTT
TRBV20-1	.	.	11	TRBJ1-2	CSAQGLLGYTF	TGCAGTGCCCAGGGTTTATTGGGCTACACCTTC
TRBV5-1	.	.	13	TRBJ1-5	CASSLAPNQPQHF	TGCGCCAGCAGCTTGGCCCCAAATCAGCCCCAGCATTTT
TRBV5-4	few	TRBD2	13	TRBJ2-7	CASSSGRNYEQYF	TGTGCCAGCAGCAGCGGGAGGAACTACGAGCAGTACTTC
TRBV19	.	TRBD1	16	TRBJ1-1	CASTRDRVVVNTEAFF	TGTGCCAGTACCCGGGACAGGGTTGTTGTGAACACTGAAGCTTTCTTT
TRBV6-5	.	.	12	TRBJ2-5	CASSYSEETQYF	TGTGCCAGCAGTTACTCCGAAGAGACCCAGTACTTC
TRBV6-1	once	TRBD1	14	TRBJ1-5	CASSVGQGVQPQHF	TGTGCCAGCAGTGTGGGACAGGGTGTTCAGCCCCAGCATTTT
TRBV30	.	.	13	TRBJ1-1	CAWSSRGNTEAFF	TGTGCCTGGAGTAGTCGAGGTAACACTGAAGCTTTCTTT
TRBV5-1	.	TRBD2	15	TRBJ2-1	CASSLVSGTYNEQFF	TGCGCCAGCAGCTTGGTTAGCGGGACATACAATGAGCAGTTCTTC
TRBV30	.	.	12	TRBJ1-2	CAWSGGQRGYTF	TGTGCCTGGAGTGGGGGACAAAGGGGCTACACCTTC
TRBV5-1	.	TRBD2	15	TRBJ2-3	CASSLWTSGSDTQYF	TGCGCCAGCAGCTTGTGGACTAGCGGGAGTGATACGCAGTATTTT
TRBV10-1	.	.	13	TRBJ2-3	CASSESGINTQYF	TGCGCCAGCAGTGAGTCCGGGATAAATACGCAGTATTTT
TRBV9	.	TRBD2	18	TRBJ2-3	CASSSWTSGGVSTDTQYF	TGTGCCAGCAGCTCTTGGACTAGCGGGGGAGTTAGCACAGATACGCAGTATTTT
TRBV11-2	few	.	13	TRBJ1-2	CASSLGRDYGYTF	TGTGCCAGCAGCTTAGGTCGGGACTATGGCTACACCTTC
TRBV6-5	.	TRBD1	15	TRBJ2-2	CASSYGQGRPGELFF	TGTGCCAGCAGTTATGGACAGGGCCGACCCGGGGAGCTGTTTTTT
TRBV28	.	.	18	TRBJ2-1	CASSLWGSGIFSYNEQFF	TGTGCCAGCAGTTTATGGGGTAGCGGAATCTTCTCCTACAATGAGCAGTTCTTC
TRBV11-2	.	.	17	TRBJ1-1	CASSFWQGPRRSTEAFF	TGTGCCAGCAGCTTTTGGCAGGGTCCCCGCCGGAGCACTGAAGCTTTCTTT
TRBV6-4	.	TRBD2	15	TRBJ2-1	CASSLAGAHYNEQFF	TGTGCCAGCAGCTTAGCGGGAGCCCACTACAATGAGCAGTTCTTC
TRBV7-2	once	TRBD2	17	TRBJ2-7	CASSSGLAGPSSYEQYF	TGTGCCAGCAGCTCGGGACTAGCGGGTCCGAGCTCCTACGAGCAGTACTTC
TRBV27	.	.	12	TRBJ1-1	CASSPGGTEAFF	TGTGCCAGCAGTCCCGGGGGCACTGAAGCTTTCTTT
TRBV27	.	TRBD1	15	TRBJ1-5	CASSTLGQGSQPQHF	TGTGCCAGCAGTACCCTTGGACAGGGAAGTCAGCCCCAGCATTTT
TRBV5-6	few	TRBD1	18	TRBJ1-4	CASSGGTGTPATNEKLFF	TGTGCCAGCAGCGGTGGGACAGGCACCCCTGCAACTAATGAAAAACTGTTTTTT
TRBV2	.	TRBD1	14	TRBJ1-4	CASSTGTVNEKLFF	TGTGCCAGCAGTACCGGGACAGTTAATGAAAAACTGTTTTTT
TRBV29-1	.	.	15	TRBJ2-1	CSVELAASSYNEQFF	TGCAGCGTTGAACTAGCAGCTAGCTCCTACAATGAGCAGTTCTTC
TRBV19	.	TRBD2	14	TRBJ2-7	CASSPASGTYEQYF	TGTGCCAGTAGTCCGGCTAGCGGCACCTACGAGCAGTACTTC
TRBV2	.	TRBD1	12	TRBJ1-2	CARSDREYGYTF	TGTGCCAGATCTGACAGGGAGTATGGCTACACCTTC
TRBV27	few	.	12	TRBJ2-7	CASSSGSYEQYF	TGTGCCAGCAGTTCCGGTTCCTACGAGCAGTACTTC
TRBV5-1	.	TRBD1	16	TRBJ2-1	CASSLDGDRVSLEQFF	TGCGCCAGCAGCTTGGATGGGGACAGGGTTTCTCTTGAGCAGTTCTTC
TRBV28	.	.	14	TRBJ1-4	CASSPDSIYEKLFF	TGTGCCAGCAGCCCGGACAGTATTTATGAAAAACTGTTTTTT
TRBV7-9	.	.	13	TRBJ2-1	CASSHSSYNEQFF	TGTGCCAGCAGCCACAGCTCCTACAATGAGCAGTTCTTC